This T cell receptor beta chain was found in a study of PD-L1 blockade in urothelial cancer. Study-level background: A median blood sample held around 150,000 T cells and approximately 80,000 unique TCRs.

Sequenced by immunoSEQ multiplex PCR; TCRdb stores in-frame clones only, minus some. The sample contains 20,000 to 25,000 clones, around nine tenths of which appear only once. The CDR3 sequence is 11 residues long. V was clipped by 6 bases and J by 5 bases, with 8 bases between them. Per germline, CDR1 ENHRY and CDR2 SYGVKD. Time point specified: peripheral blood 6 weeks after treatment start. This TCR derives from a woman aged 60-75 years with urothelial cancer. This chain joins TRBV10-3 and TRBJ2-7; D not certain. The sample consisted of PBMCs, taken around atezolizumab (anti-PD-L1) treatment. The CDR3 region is CAISVSDEQYF. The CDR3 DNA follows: TGTGCCATCAGCGTGTCAGACGAGCAGTACTTC.